What follows are 29 T cell receptor beta chains derived from one specimen sequenced in a study of blood T cell repertoires in COVID-19. The assay was immunoSEQ multiplex PCR, and TCRdb's table has in-frame clones only and misses some. The table shows under 150,000 clones, with around 89% occurring only once. The sequenced sample was peripheral blood. These receptors were collected from a woman between 50 and 59 years old with acute or convalescent COVID-19.

The V call is TRBV11-1, the J call TRBJ1-1; tentative D call: TRBD1 (5 bases). Trimming took off 3 bases at V and 0 bases at J, with 14 bases between the two ends. The CDR3 has 16 amino acids. CDR1 SGHAT and CDR2 FQDESV come from the germline V gene (reference sequence). CDR3 sequence: CASSFNAGTLNTEAFF. The DNA for the CDR3 is TGTGCCAGCAGCTTTAATGCCGGGACTCTGAACACTGAAGCTTTCTTT.

This clone was observed a single time. V gene TRBV5-4 combines with J gene TRBJ2-3, with 13 bases aligning to TRBD2. Trimming removed 3 bases from V and 0 bases from J; junction bases left unmatched: 13. The CDR3 is 20 amino acids. Germline-derived CDR1 and CDR2 are SGHNT and YYREEE (reference sequence). The CDR3: CASSSTPGLAGRTSTDTQYF. DNA for the CDR3: TGTGCCAGCAGCTCGACGCCGGGACTAGCGGGACGAACTAGCACAGATACGCAGTATTTT.

The genes are TRBV30 and TRBJ2-5, with 7 bases that match TRBD1. Per germline, CDR1 GTSNPN and CDR2 SVGIG (reference sequence). V shed 5 bases and J 2 bases; nucleotides not matched to a gene: 8. The CDR3 covers 14 residues. The CDR3 DNA is TGTGCCTGGGGACCGGGACAGTGGCAAGAGACCCAGTACTTC. It encodes CAWGPGQWQETQYF.

Here the CDR3 DNA reads TGTGCCTGGAGTGTACACCCAGGGGCTAGCTCACCCCTCCACTTT. Translation gives CAWSVHPGASSPLHF. The chain is built from TRBV30 and TRBJ1-6; TRBD1 is a possible D gene (6 bases). The CDR3 is 15 amino acids. V was cut by 0 bases and J by 10 bases, with 16 bases left in between. Per the germline V gene, CDR1 is GTSNPN and CDR2 is SVGIG (reference sequence).

The chain employs TRBV30 and TRBJ1-2; no firm D call. This CDR3 is 12 amino acids long. Germline V lookup: CDR1 GTSNPN, CDR2 SVGIG (reference sequence). Trimming removed 5 bases at V and 4 bases at J, with 11 bases between. CDR3 DNA sequence: TGTGCCTGGGGTGCTCGGGGCTATGGCTACACCTTC. Its translation: CAWGARGYGYTF.

V is TRBV24-1 and J is TRBJ1-1; D perhaps matches TRBD1 (6 bases). Germline V gene lookup returns CDR1 KGHDR and CDR2 SFDVKD. Trimming took 7 bases from V and 1 from J, leaving 6 bases between them. This CDR3 spans 12 amino acids. The CDR3 nucleotides read TGTGCCACCAGACAGGGGAACACTGAAGCTTTCTTT. Translated, it gives CATRQGNTEAFF.

The chain links TRBV25-1 to TRBJ1-6; D is unresolved. CDR1 and CDR2 (germline): MGHDK, SYGVNS. The CDR3 is made up of 16 amino acids. V shed 6 bases and J shed 0 bases, with 12 bases lying between them. The CDR3 loop is CASRQDGSSYNSPLHF. The CDR3 nucleotides are TGTGCCAGCAGGCAAGACGGGAGCTCCTATAATTCACCCCTCCACTTT.

The rearrangement links TRBV3-1 (or the pseudogene TRBV3-2) to TRBJ1-1; possibly TRBD1 for D (5 bases). V lost 5 bases and J 4 bases, leaving 8 bases between the germline ends. Per the germline V gene, CDR1 is LGHDT and CDR2 is YNNKEL (reference sequence). This CDR3 has 12 residues. CDR3 DNA sequence: TGTGCCAGCAGCGCCGGGGGCACTGAAGCTTTCTTT. Translation: CASSAGGTEAFF.

V usage is TRBV28 and J usage is TRBJ2-7, with 8 bases fitting TRBD1. The CDR3 has 17 amino acids. Germline values: CDR1 MDHEN, CDR2 SYDVKM. Germline trimming cut 2 bases from V and 5 bases from J; bases unmatched to any gene: 14. CDR3 sequence reads: CASSLDRPDRESHEQYF. The CDR3 coding sequence is TGTGCCAGCAGTTTAGATCGTCCGGACAGGGAATCCCACGAGCAGTACTTC.

The chain uses TRBV11-1 and TRBJ1-2; 8 nucleotides agree with TRBD1. The CDR3 contains 15 residues. Germline V gene sequence: CDR1 SGHAT, CDR2 FQDESV (reference sequence). Trimming cost V 2 bases and J 8 bases; bases outside gene matches: 10. The CDR3 loop reads CASSLSRTGTRGYTF. In nucleotides, the CDR3 is TGTGCCAGCAGCTTATCCAGGACAGGGACCCGGGGCTACACCTTC.

This rearrangement joins TRBV30 to TRBJ2-5; 7 positions agree with TRBD2. Trimming removed 0 bases from V and 5 bases from J; junction bases left unmatched: 0. Germline assignment: CDR1 GTSNPN and CDR2 SVGIG (reference sequence). The CDR3 contains 12 residues. The CDR3 protein is CAWSVGGETQYF. CDR3 in DNA: TGTGCCTGGAGTGTGGGAGGGGAGACCCAGTACTTC.

The chain has TRBV10-1 and TRBJ1-1; D unclear. The germline V and J ends were trimmed by 5 bases and 8 bases, with 9 bases remaining between them. CDR3 length equals 11 residues. Germline V gives CDR1 WNHNN, CDR2 SYGVQD (reference sequence). CDR3 region: CASSISGEAFF. The CDR3 region has the DNA TGCGCCAGCAGTATATCGGGGGAAGCTTTCTTT.

The rearrangement joins TRBV25-1 to TRBJ1-3; a weak D match, TRBD1 (6 bases). This CDR3 has 15 residues. Germline V lookup: CDR1 MGHDK, CDR2 SYGVNS. The V and J ends lost 3 bases and 2 bases respectively, with 11 bases between them. The CDR3 nucleotides are TGTGCCAGCAGTGATAAAGGGGGAACTGGAAACACCATATATTTT. Its translation is CASSDKGGTGNTIYF.

This chain connects TRBV5-6 to TRBJ2-1, with TRBD2 matching over 10 bases. Germline values: CDR1 SGHDT, CDR2 YYEEEE. V lost 4 bases and J lost 2; bases outside the gene matches: 3. This CDR3 has 15 residues. The CDR3, as DNA: TGTGCCAGCAGCCTTAGCGGGGGGACCTACAATGAGCAGTTCTTC. It encodes CASSLSGGTYNEQFF.

This clone was observed a single time. The genes are TRBV2 and TRBJ2-1; D gene uncertain. Germline assignment: CDR1 SNHLY and CDR2 FYNNEI. This CDR3 spans 14 amino acids. Trimming stripped 3 bases from V and 0 bases from J, with 6 bases between. The chain's CDR3 is CASSERSSYNEQFF. For the CDR3, the DNA is TGTGCCAGCAGTGAGCGAAGCTCCTACAATGAGCAGTTCTTC.

V usage is TRBV29-1 and J usage is TRBJ2-6; a possible D gene is TRBD1 (5 bases). This CDR3 comprises 15 residues. Germline lookup yields CDR1 SQVTM and CDR2 ANQGSEA. Trimming took 3 bases from V and 0 from J, leaving 9 bases between them. The CDR3, as DNA: TGCAGCGTTGAGGACAACCGCTCTGGGGCCAACGTCCTGACTTTC. It yields the protein CSVEDNRSGANVLTF. Looking up the rest from reference TRBV29-1 and TRBJ2-6 gives the full variable domain: SAVISQKPSRDICQRGTSLTIQCQVDSQVTMMFWYRQQPGQSLTLIATANQGSEATYESGFVIDKFPISRPNLTFSTLTVSNMSPEDSSIYLCSVEDNRSGANVLTFGAGSRLTVL.

V usage is TRBV12-3 or TRBV12-4 and J usage is TRBJ1-1, with D unresolved. The CDR3 contains 13 residues. Trimming removed 4 bases from V and 5 bases from J, with 11 bases in between. DNA of the CDR3: TGTGCCAGCAGTTGGGCGGGAGGGACTGAAGCTTTCTTT. Its protein product is CASSWAGGTEAFF.

The chain uses TRBV5-1 and TRBJ1-6, with 11 bases fitting TRBD1. The CDR3 length is 17 residues. V lost 1 base, J lost 10 bases, and 10 bases stayed unmatched. CDR1 and CDR2 (germline): SGHRS, YFSETQ. CDR3 loop: CASSLKQRDRGVSPLHF. The CDR3 DNA reads as TGCGCCAGCAGCTTGAAACAACGGGACAGGGGGGTATCACCCCTCCACTTT.

This clone appeared once. V and J are TRBV30 and TRBJ1-1; D uncertain. Trimming removed 0 bases from V and 8 bases from J, with 16 bases in between. CDR3 length equals 14 residues. Germline CDR1 and CDR2: GTSNPN and SVGIG (reference sequence). CDR3 residues: CAWSVTFSGSEAFF. CDR3 nucleotide sequence: TGTGCCTGGAGTGTAACTTTTTCCGGGAGCGAAGCTTTCTTT.

This clone came up once. The genes are TRBV14 and TRBJ1-4, with TRBD1 matching over 8 bases. The ends lost 2 bases at V and 1 base at J; junction bases unmatched: 9. The CDR3 sequence is 18 residues long. Germline lookup yields CDR1 SGHDN and CDR2 FVKESK. CDR3 sequence (DNA): TGTGCCAGCAGCCAAAATTCCAGGGGGCGAGGAACTAATGAAAAACTGTTTTTT. This translates into CASSQNSRGRGTNEKLFF.

The chain joins TRBV4-1 to TRBJ1-4; unclear D gene. This CDR3 spans 15 amino acids. The germline V gene encodes CDR1 MGHRA and CDR2 YSYEKL. V was clipped by 2 bases and J by 0 bases, with 7 bases between them. The chain's CDR3 is CASSQPGATNEKLFF. For the CDR3, the DNA is TGCGCCAGCAGCCAACCCGGTGCAACTAATGAAAAACTGTTTTTT.

This clone came up once. V usage is TRBV5-1 and J usage is TRBJ2-1; tentative D call: TRBD1 (5 bases). This CDR3 region has 13 residues. In germline, CDR1 is SGHRS, CDR2 YFSETQ. V shed 6 bases and J shed 8 bases, with 15 bases lying between them. The CDR3 DNA is TGCGCCAGCATCCCCAGGGTAGGGGATGAGCAGTTCTTC. Protein sequence: CASIPRVGDEQFF.

This chain links TRBV6-1 with TRBJ2-1; a possible D gene is TRBD1 (5 bases). This CDR3 is built from 14 residues. Germline assignment: CDR1 MNHNS and CDR2 SASEGT. Trimming pared 2 bases from V and 6 bases from J, leaving 11 bases between. This CDR3 reads CASSELGRVNEQFF. The CDR3 nucleotides read TGTGCCAGCAGTGAATTGGGCAGGGTCAATGAGCAGTTCTTC.

The chain combines TRBV18 with TRBJ2-7; a weak D match, TRBD1 (5 bases). Germline assignment: CDR1 KGHSH and CDR2 LQKENI. V was clipped by 3 bases and J by 6 bases, with 15 bases between them. The CDR3 contains 14 residues. CDR3 protein: CASSPRAPPCEQYF. As DNA, the CDR3 is TGTGCCAGCTCACCCAGGGCTCCTCCGTGCGAGCAGTACTTC.

The rearrangement uses TRBV12-2 and TRBJ2-7; TRBD2 is the table's D call, not checked against the DNA. TRBV12-2 is labeled a pseudogene. The CDR3 runs 18 residues. The CDR3 sequence: CASRLAESRANPSREQYF. The CDR3 region has the DNA TGTGCAAGTCGCTTAGCAGAGTCGAGGGCCAACCCCTCTCGTGAGCAGTACTTC.

The rearrangement joins TRBV6-4 to TRBJ2-1; D is ambiguous. From germline, CDR1 is MRHNA and CDR2 SNTAGT. The CDR3 has 13 residues. Trimming cost V 3 bases and J 5 bases, with 8 bases left between them. CDR3 DNA: TGTGCCAGCAGTGAGAACAGCCACAATGAGCAGTTCTTC. This translates into CASSENSHNEQFF.

The chain couples TRBV28 to TRBJ1-2; 7 nucleotides line up with TRBD1. The V and J ends lost 3 bases and 5 bases, in that order; junction bases with no gene match: 3. CDR3 size: 13 residues. Per germline, CDR1 MDHEN and CDR2 SYDVKM. The DNA for the CDR3 is TGTGCCAGCAGTTTTCGGGACAGTTATGGCTACACCTTC. It is translated as CASSFRDSYGYTF.

This clone was seen once. This chain links TRBV28 with TRBJ2-5; possibly TRBD1 for D (5 bases). The V and J ends lost 3 bases and 7 bases respectively, with 6 bases between them. Germline V lookup: CDR1 MDHEN, CDR2 SYDVKM. The CDR3 is 11 amino acids. The CDR3 reads CASSFRGTQYF. The CDR3 DNA is TGTGCCAGCAGTTTTAGGGGGACCCAGTACTTC.

This clone was seen only a few times. V usage is TRBV11-2 and J usage is TRBJ2-1; 8 positions match TRBD2. V trimming: 7 bases; J trimming: 2 bases; junction bases outside the gene matches: 10. CDR1 and CDR2 from the germline V gene are SGHAT and FQNNGV. CDR3 size: 16 residues. The CDR3: CASTPAGTSTYNEQFF. The DNA of the CDR3 is TGTGCCAGCACCCCTGCCGGGACTAGTACCTACAATGAGCAGTTCTTC.